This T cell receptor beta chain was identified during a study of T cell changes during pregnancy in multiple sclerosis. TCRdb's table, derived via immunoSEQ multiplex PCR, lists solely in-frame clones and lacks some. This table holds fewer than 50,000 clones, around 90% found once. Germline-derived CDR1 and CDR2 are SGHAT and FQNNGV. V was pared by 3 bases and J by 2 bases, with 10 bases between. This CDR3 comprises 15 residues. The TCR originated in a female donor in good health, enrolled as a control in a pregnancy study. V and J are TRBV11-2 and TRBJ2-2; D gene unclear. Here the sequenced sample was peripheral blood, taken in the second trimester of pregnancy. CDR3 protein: CASSFAVLNTGELFF. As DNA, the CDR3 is TGTGCCAGCAGCTTTGCCGTACTCAACACCGGGGAGCTGTTTTTT.